A selection of T cell receptor beta chains follows, all from one sample in a study of T cell repertoires in cytomegalovirus infection. TCRdb called the reads again in MiXCR, with one record for every CDR3 protein. The sample yields 100,000 or so distinct CDR3 sequences, 23% seen once. Sequenced material: CD8+ T cells from PBMCs. These receptors originate from a human donor in good health (CMV status not recorded). Some clones in this sample may be carry-over from other donors' samples. Each CDR3 is given with its conserved first and last residue. Fields, in order: clone size, V gene, D gene, J gene, CDR3 DNA, CDR3 protein. A D gene is named only where the DNA matches it firmly. Only some rows state a clone size, as once, few, many or a class for expanded clones.

size: NA
V: TRBV4-1
D: TRBD1
J: TRBJ2-2
DNA: TGCGCCAGCAGCCACGGACAGGGGACCGGGGAGCTGTTTTTT
CDR3: CASSHGQGTGELFF

size: NA
V: TRBV20-1
D: NA
J: TRBJ2-7
DNA: TGCAGTGCTAGAGAGGGCATAGACTACGAGCAGTACTTC
CDR3: CSAREGIDYEQYF

size: few
V: TRBV4-1
D: NA
J: TRBJ1-5
DNA: TGCGCCAGCAGCCAAGATAGGGTTTCCCAGCCCCAGCATTTT
CDR3: CASSQDRVSQPQHF

size: NA
V: TRBV28
D: NA
J: TRBJ2-3
DNA: TGTGCCAGCAGTTCCCCCGGGAAAGGGGGGACAGATACGCAGTATTTT
CDR3: CASSSPGKGGTDTQYF

size: few
V: TRBV7-9
D: NA
J: TRBJ1-4
DNA: TGTGCCAGCAGCGAAGACAGAAATAATGAAAAACTGTTTTTT
CDR3: CASSEDRNNEKLFF

size: NA
V: TRBV6-1
D: NA
J: TRBJ2-5
DNA: TGTGCCAGCAGTCTTGGGACGCGGGAGACCCAGTACTTC
CDR3: CASSLGTRETQYF

size: few
V: TRBV4-2
D: TRBD1
J: TRBJ1-6
DNA: TGTGCCAGCAGCCAAACAGGGGGCGGTGGTTCACCCCTCCACTTT
CDR3: CASSQTGGGGSPLHF

size: few
V: TRBV20-1
D: NA
J: TRBJ2-1
DNA: TGCAGTGCCCAAGGGGGTGAGCAGTTCTTC
CDR3: CSAQGGEQFF

size: few
V: TRBV6-1
D: TRBD2
J: TRBJ2-7
DNA: TGTGCCAGCAGTGAAGATGGGTTGCCTAGCGGGATCTACGAGCAGTACTTC
CDR3: CASSEDGLPSGIYEQYF

size: many
V: TRBV7-9
D: TRBD2
J: TRBJ2-1
DNA: TGTGCCAGCAGTGGGGCTAGCGGAAGCTCCTACAATGAGCAGTTCTTC
CDR3: CASSGASGSSYNEQFF

size: NA
V: TRBV7-9
D: NA
J: TRBJ1-1
DNA: TGTGCCAGCAGCTCTGTACCGAGAGGGGCCACTGAAGCTTTCTTT
CDR3: CASSSVPRGATEAFF

size: few
V: TRBV7-9
D: NA
J: TRBJ1-1
DNA: TGTGCCAGCAGCAAGTACACTGAAGCTTTCTTT
CDR3: CASSKYTEAFF

size: NA
V: TRBV6-8
D: TRBD1
J: TRBJ2-7
DNA: TGTGCCAGCAGGAAATGGGGCTACGACAGGGACTACGAGCAGTACTTC
CDR3: CASRKWGYDRDYEQYF

size: NA
V: TRBV19
D: NA
J: TRBJ2-4
DNA: TGTGCCAGTAGTAGTGAGGTTGGAGGGTCCAAAAACATTCAGTACTTC
CDR3: CASSSEVGGSKNIQYF